Listed below are T cell receptor beta chains from one sample, sequenced in a study of shared clonotypes between healthy human individuals. The protocol was immunoSEQ multiplex PCR, while the TCRdb copy is restricted to in-frame clones and leaves out a portion. The table includes approximately 440,000 clones, around 77% detected once. Sequenced sample: PBMCs. Receptor source: a woman aged 40 to 49 in good health. Some clones in this sample may be carry-over from other donors' samples. CDR3s include the opening cysteine and the closing phenylalanine or tryptophan. D genes are given only for firm matches. Expanded clones get a size class; other rows say once, few or many, or leave the size out.

>.|.|TRBV28|TRBJ2-5|13
CASSWSVGETQYF
TGTGCCAGCAGTTGGTCAGTAGGCGAGACCCAGTACTTC
>.|.|TRBV28|TRBJ1-2|14
CASSRQGFNYGYTF
TGTGCCAGCAGTCGGCAGGGGTTTAACTATGGCTACACCTTC
>.|.|TRBV27|TRBJ2-7|15
CASTPEGSGSYEQYF
TGTGCCAGCACCCCGGAGGGGAGCGGCTCCTACGAGCAGTACTTC
>.|.|TRBV15|TRBJ1-3|14
CATSRDNSGNTIYF
TGTGCCACCAGCAGAGACAACTCTGGAAACACCATATATTTT
>.|.|TRBV7-6|TRBJ1-1|15
CASSKTRGENTEAFF
TGTGCCAGCAGCAAAACTAGGGGGGAGAACACTGAAGCTTTCTTT
>.|.|TRBV18|TRBJ1-2|15
CASSPPGGDHNGYTF
TGTGCCAGCTCACCCCCGGGGGGGGATCATAACGGCTACACCTTC
>.|TRBD2|TRBV19|TRBJ2-7|13
CASSSSSGYEQYF
TGTGCCAGTAGTTCGTCTAGCGGCTACGAGCAGTACTTC
>many|.|TRBV30|TRBJ2-7|12
CAWNENPYEQYF
TGTGCCTGGAACGAGAACCCCTACGAGCAGTACTTC
>.|.|TRBV6-6|TRBJ2-5|15
CASSAQYGYQETQYF
TGTGCCAGCAGTGCCCAGTATGGGTACCAAGAGACCCAGTACTTC
>.|TRBD1|TRBV11-2|TRBJ2-2|15
CASSTGTGVTGELFF
TGTGCCAGCAGTACCGGGACAGGGGTCACCGGGGAGCTGTTTTTT
>.|.|TRBV18|TRBJ2-3|14
CASSARGAVDTQYF
TGTGCCAGCTCCGCCAGAGGGGCTGTGGATACGCAGTATTTT
>.|.|TRBV5-4|TRBJ2-7|14
CASSLSGAAYEQYF
TGTGCCAGCAGCTTGAGTGGTGCAGCCTACGAGCAGTACTTC
>.|.|TRBV7-2|TRBJ2-1|14
CASSLAHGVTEQFF
TGTGCCAGCAGCTTAGCTCACGGGGTTACTGAGCAGTTCTTC
>.|.|TRBV9|TRBJ2-7|14
CASSVQRHSYEQYF
TGTGCCAGCAGCGTTCAGCGTCACTCCTACGAGCAGTACTTC
>.|.|TRBV28|TRBJ1-5|14
CASSFRDINQPQHF
TGTGCCAGCAGTTTCCGGGACATTAATCAGCCCCAGCATTTT
>.|.|TRBV5-1|TRBJ2-1|10
CASSWGEQFF
TGCGCCAGCAGCTGGGGGGAGCAGTTCTTC
>.|.|TRBV10-3|TRBJ2-5|17
CAISESLGLSYQETQYF
TGTGCCATCAGTGAGTCGCTAGGACTGTCGTACCAAGAGACCCAGTACTTC
>.|.|TRBV9|TRBJ1-3|16
CASSPEGSTAGNTIYF
TGTGCCAGCAGCCCAGAGGGGTCCACAGCTGGAAACACCATATATTTT
>.|.|TRBV7-2|TRBJ2-1|15
CASSRAGGTYNEQFF
TGTGCCAGCAGCCGAGCCGGTGGGACCTACAATGAGCAGTTCTTC
>.|.|TRBV27|TRBJ2-2|16
CASSPLFSSKAGELFF
TGTGCCAGCAGCCCCTTGTTCTCTTCGAAGGCCGGGGAGCTGTTTTTT
>many|.|TRBV5-6|TRBJ2-5|16
CASSPGLAQPQETQYF
TGTGCCAGCAGCCCGGGCCTAGCTCAGCCCCAAGAGACCCAGTACTTC
>once|.|TRBV9|TRBJ2-5|14
CASSVGISLETQYF
TGTGCCAGCAGCGTAGGAATTAGCCTCGAGACCCAGTACTTC
>.|.|TRBV25-1|TRBJ2-3|14
CASSERGRTDTQYF
TGTGCCAGCAGTGAACGGGGTAGGACAGATACGCAGTATTTT
>.|.|TRBV1|TRBJ2-7|14
CTSSPGQRNYEQYF
TGCACCAGCAGCCCGGGACAGAGGAACTACGAGCAGTACTTC